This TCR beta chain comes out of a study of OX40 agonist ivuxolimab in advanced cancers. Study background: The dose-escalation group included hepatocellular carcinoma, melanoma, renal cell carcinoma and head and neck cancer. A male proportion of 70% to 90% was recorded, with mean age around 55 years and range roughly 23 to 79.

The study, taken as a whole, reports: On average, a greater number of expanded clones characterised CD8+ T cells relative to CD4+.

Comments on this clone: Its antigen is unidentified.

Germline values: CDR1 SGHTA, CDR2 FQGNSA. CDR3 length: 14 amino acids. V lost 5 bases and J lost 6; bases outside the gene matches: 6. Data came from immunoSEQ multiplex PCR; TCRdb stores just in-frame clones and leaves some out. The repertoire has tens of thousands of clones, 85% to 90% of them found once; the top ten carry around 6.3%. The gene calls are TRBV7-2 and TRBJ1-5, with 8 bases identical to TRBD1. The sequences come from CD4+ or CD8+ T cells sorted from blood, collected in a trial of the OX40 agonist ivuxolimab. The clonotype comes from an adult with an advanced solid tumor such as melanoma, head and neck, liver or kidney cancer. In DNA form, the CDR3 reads TGTGCCAGCAGCGATGGACAGGGCGCTCAGCCCCAGCATTTT. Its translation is CASSDGQGAQPQHF.